This T cell receptor beta chain derives from a study of spatial heterogeneity in lung cancer. Germline lookup yields CDR1 SGHRS and CDR2 YFSETQ. This CDR3 is built from 16 residues. V lost 6 bases to trimming and J lost 5 bases, with 22 bases between them. This clonotype appeared a few times. TCRdb analysed the 5' RACE reads with MiXCR anew, one entry per CDR3 protein. This table has about 120,000 distinct CDR3 sequences, more than 9% appearing once. The time point was: blood at routine non-recurrence follow-up after resection. In each case, whole RNA from tumor, nontumor lung or frozen PBMC was sequenced unsorted.

The sample here was PBMCs, taken at follow-up. The source is a male donor with early-stage non-small cell lung cancer. This chain connects TRBV5-1 to TRBJ2-3, with a weak D call TRBD1 (7 bases). CDR3 loop: CASIAGGLRPGDTQYF. The DNA for the CDR3 is TGCGCCAGCATTGCAGGGGGGTTACGTCCCGGAGATACGCAGTATTTT.